The 12 T cell receptor beta chains listed next were all sequenced from one sample in a study of blood T cells in healthy people across ages. A second PCR of about 7 to 11 cycles used a sample-barcoded 5' primer and a J-beta primer mix. TCRdb re-derived calls from the 5' RACE reads in MiXCR, one entry per CDR3 protein. Seen here are hundreds of thousands of distinct CDR3 sequences, 45% to 50% observed once, and the top ten hold 30% to 40%. Material for sequencing was blood. The receptors stem from a woman aged 55 to 70 in good health.

This chain links TRBV4-2 with TRBJ2-7; 8 bases agree with TRBD1. CDR3 length: 18 amino acids. Germline V gives CDR1 LGHNA, CDR2 YNFKEQ. The V gene end was trimmed by 0 bases and the J gene end by 4 bases; junction bases not matched to a gene: 14. The CDR3 reads CASSQDFGGTGHTYEQYF. CDR3 bases: TGTGCCAGCAGCCAAGATTTTGGAGGGACAGGTCACACGTACGAGCAGTACTTC.

This chain links TRBV7-3 with TRBJ2-7; D is unresolved. V was pared by 5 bases and J by 2 bases, with 13 bases between. Germline CDR1 reads SGHTA; CDR2 reads FQGTGA. The CDR3 is 14 amino acids. DNA of the CDR3: TGTGCCAGCAGCGCCGAATCTGTAGCCTACGAGCAGTACTTC. As protein: CASSAESVAYEQYF.

This clonotype was counted only a few times. CDR3 DNA sequence: TGCGCCAGCAGCTTGGCCACAGAATACGAGCAGTACTTC. Encoded protein: CASSLATEYEQYF. The chain combines TRBV5-1 with TRBJ2-7, with D unclear. Deletions cut 0 bases from V and 4 bases from J, with 8 bases between. Germline values: CDR1 SGHRS, CDR2 YFSETQ. The CDR3 has 13 residues.

This sequence joins TRBV6-5 and TRBJ1-5; 7 positions agree with TRBD1. Germline CDR1 reads MNHEY; CDR2 reads SVGAGI. The CDR3 is 13 amino acids. V was clipped by 10 bases and J by 3 bases; unmatched bases: 6. As DNA, the CDR3 is TGTGCCACCGGGACAGCGATCAATCAGCCCCAGCATTTT. It codes for CATGTAINQPQHF.

This clonotype showed up just once. The rearrangement links TRBV28 to TRBJ2-3; D gene unclear. CDR1 is MDHEN, CDR2 SYDVKM, per germline. This CDR3 has 16 residues. Trimming took 5 bases from V and 0 from J, leaving 15 bases between them. The CDR3 here is CASSPPDHPSTDTQYF. DNA of the CDR3: TGTGCCAGCAGTCCTCCTGACCACCCCAGCACAGATACGCAGTATTTT.

Only a few counts were recorded for this clonotype. The CDR3 DNA reads as TGTGCCAGCAGCTCCTTCAGGGGGCCAACTAATGAAAAACTGTTTTTT. Protein sequence: CASSSFRGPTNEKLFF. V is TRBV7-2 and J is TRBJ1-4, with TRBD1 matching 8 bases. Germline CDR1 reads SGHTA; CDR2 reads FQGNSA. The V gene end was trimmed by 4 bases and the J gene end by 0 bases; junction bases not matched to a gene: 4. The CDR3 is 16 amino acids.

V usage is TRBV27 and J usage is TRBJ2-5, with 7 bases that match TRBD2. Judging by the DNA end, TRBJ2-7 fits better; the J call may be wrong. The length of the CDR3 is 12 residues. CDR1 and CDR2 (germline): MNHEY, SMNVEV (reference sequence). The DNA for the CDR3 is TGTGCCAGCAACGGGGGAGGGGACGAGCAGTACTTC. It specifies CASNGGGDEQYF.

On this clonotype itself: Germline is not matched at one junction end, which may reflect a read error. The chain recombines TRBV7-2 with TRBJ2-1; either TRBD1 or TRBD2 may supply D (5 bases each). Germline V lookup: CDR1 SGHTA, CDR2 FQGNSA. This CDR3 comprises 15 residues. CDR3: CAGSLDLPGHNEQFF. The CDR3 DNA follows: TGTGCCGGCAGCCTAGACCTTCCGGGGCACAATGAGCAGTTCTTC. The full variable domain, its missing parts supplied by reference TRBV7-2 and TRBJ2-1, is GAGVSQSPSNKVTEKGKDVELRCDPISGHTALYWYRQSLGQGLEFLIYFQGNSAPDKSGLPSDRFSAERTGGSVSTLTIQRTQQEDSAVYLCAGSLDLPGHNEQFFGPGTRLTVL.

This clonotype was picked up a small number of times. V and J are TRBV27 and TRBJ1-1; D is undetermined. This CDR3 is 14 amino acids long. The ends were cut back, 2 bases at V and 3 bases at J, with 10 bases in the middle. Germline-derived CDR1 and CDR2 are MNHEY and SMNVEV (reference sequence). The CDR3 nucleotides read TGTGCCAGCAGTTTAACTAGCGGGGACACTGAAGCTTTCTTT. It translates to CASSLTSGDTEAFF.

Concerning this clonotype: An end of the junction does not agree with germline; a read error may underlie this. This rearrangement joins TRBV2 to TRBJ2-3; either TRBD1 or TRBD2 may supply D (6 bases each). The CDR3 runs 17 residues. The germline CDR1 and CDR2 sequences are SNHLY and FYNNEI. CDR3 in amino acids: CASSEEERGADTDTRYF. Here the CDR3 DNA reads TGTGCCAGCAGTGAAGAGGAGAGGGGGGCGGACACAGATACGCGGTATTTT.

The gene calls are TRBV7-9 and TRBJ2-7, with D perhaps matching TRBD2 (5 bases). The CDR3 is 12 residues long. Deletions cut 1 base from V and 9 bases from J, with 10 bases between. Germline lookup yields CDR1 SEHNR and CDR2 FQNEAQ (reference sequence). CDR3 sequence (DNA): TGTGCCAGCAGCTTAGAGCGGACGAGGCAGTACTTC. Residues: CASSLERTRQYF. Looking up the rest from reference TRBV7-9 and TRBJ2-7 gives the full variable domain: DTGVSQNPRHKITKRGQNVTFRCDPISEHNRLYWYRQTLGQGPEFLTYFQNEAQLEKSRLLSDRFSAERPKGSFSTLEIQRTEQGDSAMYLCASSLERTRQYFGPGTRLTVT.

The gene calls are TRBV3-1 and TRBJ2-7; 8 bases fit TRBD1. After removal of 3 bases from V and 6 bases from J, the junction contained 19 bases not matched to a gene. Germline loops: CDR1 LGHDT, CDR2 YNNKEL (reference sequence). CDR3 length: 18 residues. CDR3 coding DNA: TGTGCCAGCAGCCATCTCGACAGGGGAGGTACTACTACTGGCGAGCAGTACTTC. Translating gives CASSHLDRGGTTTGEQYF.